This TCR beta chain was profiled in a study of T cells after yellow fever vaccination. On the study more broadly: With SMART-Seq v4 Ultra Low Input, the fractions containing low cell numbers were prepared.

Study-level results: The secondary response peaked faster, at day 5 versus 15, but was weaker.

TCRdb recomputed calls from the 5' RACE reads with MiXCR, one row per CDR3 protein. Seen here are 250,000 or so distinct CDR3 sequences, roughly 3.5% observed once, and the top ten hold roughly a fifth. About this clonotype itself: What it binds is not known.

V lost 5 bases and J lost 4; bases outside the gene matches: 10. Germline V gene lookup returns CDR1 SEHNR and CDR2 FQNEAQ (reference sequence). This CDR3 is built from 17 residues. V gene TRBV7-9 combines with J gene TRBJ2-6; TRBD2 agrees at 8 bases. This sample comprised PBMCs, obtained 15 days after the yellow fever booster vaccination. The sequence derives from a man between 18 and 29 years old who received the YFV17D yellow fever vaccine. CDR3 DNA: TGTGCCAGCAGCACCCCGGGAGGGTTTTCCGGGGCCAACGTCCTGACTTTC. Translated, it gives CASSTPGGFSGANVLTF.